This TCR beta chain was found in a study of cytomegalovirus exposure and HLA in healthy donors. J was trimmed by 2 bases and V by 2 bases; bases with no gene match: 7. Germline V lookup: CDR1 PRHDT, CDR2 FYEKMQ (reference sequence). The CDR3 loop spans 16 amino acids. Overall study results and limits: Near-uniform donor sequencing depth was presumed by presence/absence analyses. With high specificity and sensitivity, the classifier reportedly diagnosed cytomegalovirus status. Follow-up analysis found HLA locus-dependent TCR association rates, highest for DRB1 and lowest for HLA-C.

A word on this clone: The antigen is unknown.

With 60 Vbeta and 13 Jbeta primers, the PCR was carried out. Authors' data handling: Unique TCR beta chains numbered around 80 million in a later analysis, with 10 million to 14 million shared. Method: immunoSEQ multiplex PCR; TCRdb's copy keeps in-frame clones and lacks some. V and J calls and clone size are as listed in that table; D and trimming were resolved from the DNA. The table includes more than 95,000 clones, around 76% detected once. This clonotype was obtained from a woman younger than 35 in good health and CMV-seropositive. The V and J genes are TRBV13 and TRBJ1-1; 8 nucleotides agree with TRBD1. Material for sequencing was PBMCs. The CDR3 loop reads CASSLIRQGPNTEAFF. The CDR3 bases are TGTGCCAGCAGCTTAATTCGACAGGGGCCCAACACTGAAGCTTTCTTT. The full variable domain, rest sourced from reference TRBV13 and TRBJ1-1, is AAGVIQSPRHLIKEKRETATLKCYPIPRHDTVYWYQQGPGQDPQFLISFYEKMQSDKGSIPDRFSAQQFSDYHSELNMSSLELGDSALYFCASSLIRQGPNTEAFFGQGTRLTVV.